The clone carrying this T cell receptor (beta chain) is a singleton in its sample. The sample comes from a study of graft-versus-host responses after intestinal transplantation. Study-level background: Recipients had multivisceral, liver-intestinal, or isolated intestinal transplants.

The assay was immunoSEQ multiplex PCR, and TCRdb's table has in-frame clones only and misses some. This sample carries approximately 19,000 clones, about 80% of them seen once, and the ten largest clones take around 1.9%. Germline assignment: CDR1 LNHNV and CDR2 YYDKDF (reference sequence). The V segment lost 3 bases and the J segment 5 bases; nucleotides outside the gene matches: 10. CDR3 length: 17 amino acids. The source material was PBMCs, sampled 14 days after transplant. The chain employs TRBV15 and TRBJ2-1, with 10 positions matching TRBD1. This clonotype was obtained from a human patient who received an intestinal transplant, so some T cells may come from the graft donor. CDR3 residues: CATSSFLRDRGHNEQFF. DNA of the CDR3: TGTGCCACCAGCAGTTTCCTCCGGGACAGGGGCCACAATGAGCAGTTCTTC.